The rows below give T cell receptor beta chains drawn from one sample of a study of cytomegalovirus exposure and HLA in healthy donors. The method was immunoSEQ multiplex PCR; TCRdb's version includes in-frame clones alone and lacks a portion of them. The sample records 100,000 to 130,000 clones, under 80% being singletons. Material: PBMCs. These receptors were collected from a woman in her thirties or forties in good health and CMV-seropositive. Both conserved end residues are part of each CDR3. The order of the fields is J gene, V gene, D gene, clone size, CDR3 DNA, CDR3 protein. The D gene is left open where the match is weak. Clone size, where shown, is once, few, many, or a class for clones that have expanded.

>TRBJ1-6|TRBV5-4|TRBD1|.
TGTGCCAGCAGCGACTCCGGGACAGGGGGTACTTCACCCCTCCACTTT
CASSDSGTGGTSPLHF
>TRBJ1-1|TRBV5-1|TRBD1|.
TGCGCCAGCAGCCTGACAGGGGACACTGAAGCTTTCTTT
CASSLTGDTEAFF
>TRBJ2-1|TRBV5-1|.|.
TGCGCCAGCCGCCTCTCCGGGTTGAACAATGAGCAGTTCTTC
CASRLSGLNNEQFF
>TRBJ2-7|TRBV5-1|TRBD1|.
TGCGCCAGCAGCTTGGACGGGACAGCGACAGACGAGCAGTACTTC
CASSLDGTATDEQYF
>TRBJ1-4|TRBV30|TRBD1|.
TGTGCCTGGAGTGCTAGACAGGGGAGGAATGAAAAACTGTTTTTT
CAWSARQGRNEKLFF
>TRBJ2-7|TRBV6-5|.|.
TGTGCCAGCAGTTACTCCATCTCCTACGAGCAGTACTTC
CASSYSISYEQYF
>TRBJ2-7|TRBV6-5|TRBD1|.
TGTGCCAGCAGTTACGGAAGGGGACAGTCCTACGAGCAGTACTTC
CASSYGRGQSYEQYF
>TRBJ1-1|TRBV30|.|.
TGTGCCTGGAGTGTACTGGGGGGGACTGAAGCTTTCTTT
CAWSVLGGTEAFF
>TRBJ2-1|TRBV6-6|TRBD2|.
TGTGCCAGCAGTTACTCGGCGCGGGGGGCCGAGAGTGAGCAGTTCTTC
CASSYSARGAESEQFF
>TRBJ1-1|TRBV10-3|.|.
TGTGCCATCAGATCCCAGGGTTTGAACACTGAAGCTTTCTTT
CAIRSQGLNTEAFF
>TRBJ1-1|TRBV10-3|TRBD1|few
TGTGCCACCTCTCAGGGGGCGAACATGAACACTGAAGCTTTCTTT
CATSQGANMNTEAFF
>TRBJ1-1|TRBV21-1|.|.
TGTGCCAGCAGCACGTCCGAGAAGGCGGCTCGGCGGAACACTGAAGCTTTCTTT
CASSTSEKAARRNTEAFF
>TRBJ1-1|TRBV6-4|.|.
TGTGCCAGCAGTGATTGGGTCGGAGGTGAAGCTTTCTTT
CASSDWVGGEAFF
>TRBJ1-2|TRBV30|.|.
TGTGCCTGGAGTCTCCCCCGAGCTTACGGGGGGGACTATGGCTACACCTTC
CAWSLPRAYGGDYGYTF
>TRBJ2-7|TRBV5-5|TRBD2|.
TGTGCCAGCAGCTCTCCCGGGGGGGGTATCTCCTACGAGCAGTACTTC
CASSSPGGGISYEQYF
>TRBJ1-1|TRBV5-1|.|.
TGCGCCAGCAGCTTGGAGGGCAGGGGCACTGAAGCTTTCTTT
CASSLEGRGTEAFF
>TRBJ1-2|TRBV11-2|.|.
TGTGCCAGCAAAGGGGAGGACTACACCTTC
CASKGEDYTF
>TRBJ2-3|TRBV27|.|.
TGTGCCAGCCAGAAAGGCAGGGAACCCACAGATACGCAGTATTTT
CASQKGREPTDTQYF
>TRBJ1-6|TRBV6-1|TRBD1|.
TGTGCCAGCAGTGACCGACAGGGCATCGGTTCACCCCTCCACTTT
CASSDRQGIGSPLHF
>TRBJ2-1|TRBV19|TRBD2|once
TGTGCCAGTAGTGAGTCTAGCGGGGTCGATTTCTTC
CASSESSGVDFF
>TRBJ1-1|TRBV6-1|TRBD1|.
TGTGCCAGCAGGGTAAACGGACAGGGGAACACTGAAGCTTTCTTT
CASRVNGQGNTEAFF
>TRBJ1-3|TRBV2|.|.
TGTGCCAGCAACCCTGACAGCTACTCTGGAAACACCATATATTTT
CASNPDSYSGNTIYF
>TRBJ2-7|TRBV7-3|.|.
TGTGCCAGCAGCAACCCAGGTTACGAGCAGTACTTC
CASSNPGYEQYF
>TRBJ1-3|TRBV5-6|.|.
TGTGCCAGCAGCTTGGGGGCAGGAAACACCATATATTTT
CASSLGAGNTIYF
>TRBJ2-5|TRBV30|TRBD2|once
TGTGCCTGGATTGCTAGCGGGGGAGAGACCCAGTACTTC
CAWIASGGETQYF
>TRBJ2-3|TRBV30|.|.
TGTGCCGGGAGGCGGGGCGCTAGCACAGATACGCAGTATTTT
CAGRRGASTDTQYF
>TRBJ1-2|TRBV19|TRBD1|.
TGTGCCAGTAGTGGACAGGAGAACTATGGCTACACCTTC
CASSGQENYGYTF
>TRBJ2-5|TRBV7-2|.|few
TGTGCCAGCAGCCCAGGGGCCAGTAGACCCCAGTACTTC
CASSPGASRPQYF
>TRBJ1-6|TRBV5-1|.|.
TGCGCCAGCAGTTTCGGGGGACCCTCACCCCTCCACTTT
CASSFGGPSPLHF
>TRBJ1-1|TRBV30|.|.
TGTGCCTGGAGTGTAGGTACAGAGAACACTGAAGCTTTCTTT
CAWSVGTENTEAFF
>TRBJ2-7|TRBV30|TRBD1|.
TGTGCCTGGAGTCAAACAGGGGTGAGCTACGAGCAGTACTTC
CAWSQTGVSYEQYF
>TRBJ1-1|TRBV27|TRBD1|.
TGTGCCAGCAGTTTATCGGGGGGACAGGGTAAAGCTTTCTTT
CASSLSGGQGKAFF
>TRBJ2-3|TRBV4-1|TRBD2|.
TGCGCCAGCAGCCAAGAACTAGCGGGGGATCTGTATTTT
CASSQELAGDLYF
>TRBJ2-1|TRBV4-2|.|.
TGTGCCAGCAGCCAAGGGGCTTACAATGAGCAGTTCTTC
CASSQGAYNEQFF
>TRBJ2-7|TRBV5-6|.|.
TGTGCCAGCAGCTTGGATACGGGACACCTGTACGAGCAGTACTTC
CASSLDTGHLYEQYF
>TRBJ1-6|TRBV29-1|.|once
TGCAGCGTGGCGACAGGTTATAATTCACCCCTCCACTTT
CSVATGYNSPLHF
>TRBJ2-3|TRBV6-6|TRBD2|.
TGTGCCACCATCAACGGACTAGCGCCAGATACGCAGTATTTT
CATINGLAPDTQYF